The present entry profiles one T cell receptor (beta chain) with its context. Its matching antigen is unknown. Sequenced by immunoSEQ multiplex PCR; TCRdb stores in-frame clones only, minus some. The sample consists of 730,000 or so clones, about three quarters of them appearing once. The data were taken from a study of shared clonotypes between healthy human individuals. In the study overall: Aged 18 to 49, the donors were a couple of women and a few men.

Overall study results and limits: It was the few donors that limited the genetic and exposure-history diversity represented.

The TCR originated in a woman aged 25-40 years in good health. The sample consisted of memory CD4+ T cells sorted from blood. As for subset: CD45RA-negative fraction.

DNA of the CDR3: TGTGCCAGCAGCTTGGGGTCGAACACTGAAGCTTTCTTT. Protein product: CASSLGSNTEAFF. The gene calls are TRBV5-6 and TRBJ1-1; D is ambiguous. V dropped 0 bases and J dropped 1 base, with 4 bases sitting between them. The CDR3 has 13 residues. Germline-derived CDR1 and CDR2 are SGHDT and YYEEEE. Full variable domain (missing parts from reference TRBV5-6 and TRBJ1-1): DAGVTQSPTHLIKTRGQQVTLRCSPKSGHDTVSWYQQALGQGPQFIFQYYEEEERQRGNFPDRFSGHQFPNYSSELNVNALLLGDSALYLCASSLGSNTEAFFGQGTRLTVV.